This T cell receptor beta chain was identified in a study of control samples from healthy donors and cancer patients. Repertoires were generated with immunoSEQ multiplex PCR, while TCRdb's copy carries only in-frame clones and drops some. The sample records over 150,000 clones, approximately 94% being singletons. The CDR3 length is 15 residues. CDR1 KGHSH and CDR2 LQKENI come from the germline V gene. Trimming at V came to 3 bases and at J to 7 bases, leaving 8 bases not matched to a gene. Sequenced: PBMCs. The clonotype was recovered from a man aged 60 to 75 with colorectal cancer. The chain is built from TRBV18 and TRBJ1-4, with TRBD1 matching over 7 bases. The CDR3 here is CASSPRRQGGEKLFF. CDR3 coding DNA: TGTGCCAGCTCACCTCGAAGACAGGGAGGTGAAAAACTGTTTTTT.